The 28 T cell receptor beta chains below were found in one sample sequenced in a study of control samples from healthy donors and cancer patients. Profiling relied on immunoSEQ multiplex PCR, and the TCRdb table lists in-frame clones only, not all of them. The sample has approximately 98,000 clones, around 80% seen once. Sequenced: blood. These receptors were collected from a man younger than 35 in good health.

This clone has just a few counts. This chain uses TRBV5-1 with TRBJ2-2; D possibly corresponds to TRBD1 (6 bases). Germline V gene sequence: CDR1 SGHRS, CDR2 YFSETQ. V dropped 4 bases and J dropped 0 bases, with 10 bases sitting between them. The CDR3 has 15 amino acids. DNA for the CDR3: TGCGCCAGCAGCAGGGGGATAACGAACACCGGGGAGCTGTTTTTT. It encodes CASSRGITNTGELFF.

The V call is TRBV7-2, the J call TRBJ1-2; the D is unclear. The CDR3 is made up of 15 amino acids. The germline V gene has CDR1 SGHTA and CDR2 FQGNSA. V shed 1 base and J shed 4 bases, with 13 bases lying between them. The CDR3 DNA reads TGTGCCAGCAGCTTAGGGGTCTCGGCGGCCTATGGCTACACCTTC. Translating it yields CASSLGVSAAYGYTF.

The chain has TRBV11-2 and TRBJ2-3; no clear D. The V gene's germline CDR1 is SGHAT and CDR2 FQNNGV. Trimming took off 3 bases at V and 8 bases at J, with 9 bases between the two ends. The CDR3 spans 12 residues. The CDR3 sequence: CASSFSEATQYF. The CDR3 DNA sequence: TGTGCCAGCAGCTTCTCAGAAGCTACGCAGTATTTT.

The genes are TRBV7-9 and TRBJ2-2; the D gene is possibly TRBD2 (7 bases). The V end lost 2 bases, the J end lost 5 bases, and 12 bases lay between the germline ends. CDR3 size: 15 residues. Per germline, CDR1 SEHNR and CDR2 FQNEAQ (reference sequence). The CDR3 DNA reads as TGTGCCAGCAGCTTATTAGGGGGGGCAACCGGGGAGCTGTTTTTT. This encodes CASSLLGGATGELFF. Complete variable domain (other parts from reference TRBV7-9 and TRBJ2-2): DTGVSQNPRHKITKRGQNVTFRCDPISEHNRLYWYRQTLGQGPEFLTYFQNEAQLEKSRLLSDRFSAERPKGSFSTLEIQRTEQGDSAMYLCASSLLGGATGELFFGEGSRLTVL.

The genes are TRBV11-2 and TRBJ2-2; 9 bases line up with TRBD1. V shed 6 bases and J 8 bases; nucleotides not matched to a gene: 10. The CDR3 runs 15 residues. Germline CDR1 is SGHAT and CDR2 is FQNNGV. In DNA, the CDR3 is TGTGCCAGCAGTCACGGGACAGGGTCTTGGGGGGAGCTGTTTTTT. Protein product: CASSHGTGSWGELFF.

The CDR3 nucleotides read TGTGCCAGCAGTTACCGGGGACTAGCGACAGATACGCAGTATTTT. It encodes CASSYRGLATDTQYF. The chain carries TRBV6-2 or TRBV6-3 and TRBJ2-3, with 10 nucleotides matching TRBD2. The CDR3 runs 15 residues. Germline-derived CDR1 and CDR2 are MNHEY and SVGEGT. After removal of 2 bases from V and 3 bases from J, the junction contained 2 bases not matched to a gene.

The chain couples TRBV7-2 to TRBJ1-2; D is unresolved. Trimming cost V 1 base and J 0 bases, with 6 bases left between them. The V gene's germline CDR1 is SGHTA and CDR2 FQGNSA. The CDR3 is 14 amino acids. CDR3 in DNA: TGTGCCAGCAGCTTAGGTCGGACTAACTATGGCTACACCTTC. Translating it yields CASSLGRTNYGYTF.

The genes are TRBV7-2 and TRBJ1-5; D is uncertain. Trimming took 5 bases from V and 4 from J, leaving 18 bases between them. The CDR3 spans 16 residues. Per the germline V gene, CDR1 is SGHTA and CDR2 is FQGNSA. CDR3 loop: CASSLDGNEKNQPQHF. CDR3 DNA: TGTGCCAGCAGCCTAGACGGCAATGAGAAGAATCAGCCCCAGCATTTT.

The CDR3 nucleotides are TGTGCCAGTTTAGCGGGGGGATACGAGCAGTACGTC. This translates into CASLAGGYEQYV. The chain combines TRBV2 with TRBJ2-7; 10 nucleotides match TRBD2. This CDR3 spans 12 amino acids. Germline assignment: CDR1 SNHLY and CDR2 FYNNEI. Unmatched junction bases numbered 3, after V lost 9 bases and J lost 4 bases.

V usage is TRBV2 and J usage is TRBJ2-6; TRBD1 aligns across 8 bases. The CDR3 totals 18 residues. The V gene end was trimmed by 5 bases and the J gene end by 0 bases; junction bases not matched to a gene: 9. Per the germline V gene, CDR1 is SNHLY and CDR2 is FYNNEI. CDR3 coding DNA: TGTGCCAGCAGTATAGGACAGGGTAGAATCTCTGGGGCCAACGTCCTGACTTTC. This codes for CASSIGQGRISGANVLTF.

This clone showed up just once. This chain joins TRBV20-1 and TRBJ1-1; D is undetermined. The CDR3 totals 11 residues. V was pared by 6 bases and J by 2 bases, with 7 bases between. CDR1 is DFQATT, CDR2 SNEGSKA, per germline (reference sequence). DNA of the CDR3: TGCAGTGCCCTCACAAACACTGAAGCTTTCTTT. This gives the protein CSALTNTEAFF.

The chain recombines TRBV9 with TRBJ2-3, with D unclear. Germline CDR1 and CDR2: SGDLS and YYNGEE. V was shortened by 4 bases and J by 6 bases, with 12 bases between the two germline ends. CDR3 length equals 13 residues. Written as DNA, the CDR3 is TGTGCCAGCAGCCTCCGCGGTGTGGATACGCAGTATTTT. This encodes CASSLRGVDTQYF.

V usage is TRBV12-2 and J usage is TRBJ2-5; TRBD2 reflects the table's D call only, with no check against the DNA. TRBV12-2 is an annotated pseudogene. This CDR3 spans 18 amino acids. CDR3 sequence: CASRLAGTSGGREETQYF. Written as DNA, the CDR3 is TGTGCAAGTCGCTTAGCGGGGACTAGCGGGGGGCGGGAGGAGACCCAGTACTTC.

This clone was observed once. This chain connects TRBV5-4 to TRBJ2-2, with D possibly being TRBD2 (5 bases). Germline V gene data show CDR1 as SGHNT and CDR2 as YYREEE (reference sequence). The CDR3 has 14 residues. Trimming left V 1 base short and J 6 bases short, with 10 bases between. The CDR3 region is CASSLNGVAGELFF. CDR3 nucleotides: TGTGCCAGCAGCTTGAACGGGGTGGCCGGGGAGCTGTTTTTT. The full variable domain, its missing parts supplied by reference TRBV5-4 and TRBJ2-2, is ETGVTQSPTHLIKTRGQQVTLRCSSQSGHNTVSWYQQALGQGPQFIFQYYREEENGRGNFPPRFSGLQFPNYSSELNVNALELDDSALYLCASSLNGVAGELFFGEGSRLTVL.

The rearrangement uses TRBV2 and TRBJ1-6; possibly TRBD1 for D (6 bases). The CDR3 length is 15 residues. Germline CDR1 reads SNHLY; CDR2 reads FYNNEI. V was shortened by 8 bases and J by 7 bases, with 18 bases between the two germline ends. CDR3 DNA sequence: TGTGCCAGCCTCCTCCTCGGGGGCGGGAATTCACCCCTCCACTTT. Amino acid sequence: CASLLLGGGNSPLHF. The full variable domain, rest sourced from reference TRBV2 and TRBJ1-6, is EPEVTQTPSHQVTQMGQEVILRCVPISNHLYFYWYRQILGQKVEFLVSFYNNEISEKSEIFDDQFSVERPDGSNFTLKIRSTKLEDSAMYFCASLLLGGGNSPLHFGNGTRLTVT.

The V call is TRBV29-1, the J call TRBJ1-1; 7 bases map to TRBD1. The V gene's germline CDR1 is SQVTM and CDR2 ANQGSEA. V lost 3 bases, J lost 1 base, and 5 bases stayed unmatched. This CDR3 spans 14 amino acids. The DNA of the CDR3 is TGCAGCGTTGAGGAGGGGGCGGCGAACACTGAAGCTTTCTTT. It codes for CSVEEGAANTEAFF.

V gene TRBV28 combines with J gene TRBJ1-1; a possible D gene is TRBD1 (5 bases). The germline gives CDR1 MDHEN, CDR2 SYDVKM. V lost 3 bases, J lost 5 bases, and 13 bases lay in between. CDR3 length: 14 amino acids. CDR3: CASSLRVRGTEAFF. Here the CDR3 DNA reads TGTGCCAGCAGTTTGAGGGTTCGGGGGACTGAAGCTTTCTTT.

This chain links TRBV21-1 with TRBJ2-4; the tabulated D call, TRBD1, remains unverified against the DNA. TRBV21-1 counts as a pseudogene. The CDR3 is 17 residues long. The CDR3 coding sequence is TGTGCCAGCAGCAAAGCGTGGGACCGAGAGGGGGAAAACATTCAGTACTTC. Translated, it gives CASSKAWDREGENIQYF.

The chain combines TRBV6-2 or TRBV6-3 with TRBJ2-4; possibly TRBD1 for D (5 bases). CDR3 length: 15 residues. V dropped 5 bases and J dropped 0 bases, with 11 bases sitting between them. The germline CDR1 and CDR2 sequences are MNHEY and SVGEGT. This CDR3 reads CASSPTALAKNIQYF. Written as DNA, the CDR3 is TGTGCCAGCAGTCCGACAGCACTAGCCAAAAACATTCAGTACTTC.

The V call is TRBV10-3, the J call TRBJ1-2; 8 nucleotides line up with TRBD1. After removal of 10 bases from V and 4 bases from J, the junction contained 11 bases not matched to a gene. CDR3 size: 14 residues. Germline V lookup: CDR1 ENHRY, CDR2 SYGVKD. The CDR3 reads CATEKPGGGYGYTF. CDR3 sequence (DNA): TGTGCCACCGAAAAACCAGGGGGCGGCTATGGCTACACCTTC.

This chain links TRBV29-1 with TRBJ1-3; 7 nucleotides agree with TRBD1. CDR1 is SQVTM, CDR2 ANQGSEA, per germline. CDR3 size: 16 residues. V lost 6 bases, J lost 0 bases, and 11 bases stayed unmatched. The CDR3 DNA is TGCAGCGTCTCGCTCGGCGGGACAGTCTCTGGAAACACCATATATTTT. Its protein is CSVSLGGTVSGNTIYF.

This clone was seen a handful of times. This sequence joins TRBV6-2 or TRBV6-3 and TRBJ1-1; D is possibly TRBD1 (5 bases). The V end was cut by 0 bases, the J end by 0 bases, with 17 bases between. CDR1 and CDR2 (germline): MNHEY, SVGEGT. There are 18 residues in the CDR3. The CDR3 nucleotides are TGTGCCAGCAGTTACTCGTTATCAGGGAACTATATGAACACTGAAGCTTTCTTT. Translated, it gives CASSYSLSGNYMNTEAFF.

This chain uses TRBV30 with TRBJ1-5, with D uncertain. Germline CDR1 reads GTSNPN; CDR2 reads SVGIG (reference sequence). CDR3 length equals 16 residues. Trimming shortened V by 7 bases and J by 0 bases, and 19 bases separated the two germline ends. The CDR3 DNA reads as TGTGCCTTCTCCCGGGCAGATTCAGTTAGCAATCAGCCCCAGCATTTT. Amino acids: CAFSRADSVSNQPQHF.

The chain is built from TRBV4-1 and TRBJ1-1; possibly TRBD1 for D (5 bases). The ends were cut back, 4 bases at V and 1 base at J, with 10 bases in the middle. The CDR3 is 14 amino acids. The germline CDR1 and CDR2 sequences are MGHRA and YSYEKL. DNA of the CDR3: TGCGCCAGCAGCCCGGGGGGGACGAACACTGAAGCTTTCTTT. Residues: CASSPGGTNTEAFF.

This clone was recorded only once. This rearrangement joins TRBV7-9 to TRBJ2-7, with 7 bases identical to TRBD1. The V segment lost 2 bases and the J segment 3 bases; nucleotides outside the gene matches: 10. The germline V gene has CDR1 SEHNR and CDR2 FQNEAQ (reference sequence). This CDR3 spans 16 amino acids. The DNA for the CDR3 is TGTGCCAGCAGCTTATTTTCAGGGGGTACTGACTACGAGCAGTACTTC. It translates to CASSLFSGGTDYEQYF.

The chain is built from TRBV13 and TRBJ2-7; a weak D match, TRBD2 (6 bases). Trimming cost V 8 bases and J 6 bases, with 23 bases left between them. The CDR3 runs 15 residues. CDR1 PRHDT and CDR2 FYEKMQ come from the germline V gene (reference sequence). The CDR3 nucleotides are TGTGCCAGCCTCTTCGGAGGGAATATCGGGAGCGAGCAGTACTTC. Translation: CASLFGGNIGSEQYF.

This clone was detected once. The chain is built from TRBV7-2 and TRBJ1-2; the D is unclear. CDR3 length equals 17 residues. Trimming stripped 1 base from V and 0 bases from J, with 15 bases between. Germline-derived CDR1 and CDR2 are SGHTA and FQGNSA. CDR3 DNA sequence: TGTGCCAGCAGCTTAGGTCGTTCGGTTCTTACTAACTATGGCTACACCTTC. This codes for CASSLGRSVLTNYGYTF. Drawing the rest from reference TRBV7-2 and TRBJ1-2, the complete variable domain is GAGVSQSPSNKVTEKGKDVELRCDPISGHTALYWYRQSLGQGLEFLIYFQGNSAPDKSGLPSDRFSAERTGGSVSTLTIQRTQQEDSAVYLCASSLGRSVLTNYGYTFGSGTRLTVV.

The chain joins TRBV14 to TRBJ2-1; D tentatively reads TRBD1 or TRBD2 (6 bases each). This CDR3 is built from 13 residues. Germline CDR1 is SGHDN and CDR2 is FVKESK. V was cut by 0 bases and J by 14 bases, with 14 bases left in between. The CDR3 sequence is CASSQENLRGEFF. CDR3 DNA: TGTGCCAGCAGCCAAGAGAACCTGAGGGGGGAGTTCTTC.